The TCR beta chain described here comes from a study of blood T cell repertoires in COVID-19. Study context: The samples span acute and convalescent COVID-19 from the United States, Italy and Spain.

In the original processing: Cell counts per sample came from amplifying reference gene primers. Some clones are missing from TCRdb's copy, which holds only in-frame ones; the method was immunoSEQ multiplex PCR. From that table come the V and J calls and clone size; the DNA was used to work out D and trimming. The sample records 210,000 or so clones, 89% being singletons. The V gene end was trimmed by 4 bases and the J gene end by 0 bases; junction bases not matched to a gene: 11. The germline CDR1 and CDR2 sequences are MGHRA and YSYEKL. The CDR3 consists of 18 residues. Material: peripheral blood. The receptor was isolated from a man between 35 and 55 years old with acute or convalescent COVID-19. The chain recombines TRBV4-1 with TRBJ2-4; 8 bases align to TRBD1. The DNA of the CDR3 is TGCGCCAGCAGCCCAGGGGGCAGGCCTACCTTAGCCAAAAACATTCAGTACTTC. This sequence encodes CASSPGGRPTLAKNIQYF.